This is a list of T cell receptor beta chains from one sample in a study of T cells in Graves' hyperthyroidism and ophthalmopathy. TCRdb reanalysed the multiplex PCR reads using MiXCR and keeps one entry per CDR3 protein. Of 400,000 to 600,000 distinct CDR3 sequences listed, less than 25% are singletons. Sequencing input: blood. The receptors stem from a man in his late teens or twenties with Graves' hyperthyroidism. CDR3s leave out the opening cysteine and the closing phenylalanine or tryptophan.

TRBV19	TRBJ1-2	14	ASSIAPGQGTYGYT
TRBV28	TRBJ1-1	12	ATVRDREGTEAF
TRBV6-1	TRBJ1-5	13	ASRRQGAEDQPQH
TRBV2	TRBJ1-3	10	ASKGGGNTIY
TRBV30	TRBJ1-3	12	AWRRGLSGNTIY
TRBV13	TRBJ2-2	13	ASSLRAESAGELF
TRBV5-6	TRBJ2-5	12	ASSLDWAGTAQY
TRBV28	TRBJ1-5	13	ASSVYRGTNQPQH
TRBV28	TRBJ2-7	13	ASSPPGQAPYEQY
TRBV6-1	TRBJ1-3	13	ASSEAGDSGNTIY
TRBV4-1	TRBJ1-5	11	ASSPPGAQPQH
TRBV19	TRBJ1-2	13	ASSPSGTRNYGYT
TRBV6-2/TRBV6-3	TRBJ2-7	9	ASRETRGLY
TRBV9	TRBJ2-7	12	ASSVASSSYEQY
TRBV18	TRBJ1-1	13	ASSPLSGSGTEAF
TRBV27	TRBJ1-1	11	ASQRTENTEAF
TRBV9	TRBJ2-7	14	ASSAESGGALYEQY
TRBV11-2	TRBJ1-2	11	ASSFPGVYGYT
TRBV28	TRBJ2-7	10	ASGTGTYEQY
TRBV5-4	TRBJ1-2	14	ASGTGQPRENYGYT
TRBV5-1	TRBJ2-4	14	ASSSRFPEEGNIQY
TRBV20-1	TRBJ1-1	11	SAELGQFTEAF
TRBV5-1	TRBJ2-5	13	ATTAQSGLGETQY
TRBV6-5	TRBJ2-5	11	ASSYSLQETQY
TRBV12-3/TRBV12-4	TRBJ1-2	12	ASSTLGGGRGYT
TRBV28	TRBJ1-5	13	ASSYARGGNQPQH
TRBV30	TRBJ1-1	11	AWSARTGAEAF
TRBV20-1	TRBJ1-2	10	SARDRGRGYT
TRBV6-1	TRBJ1-1	12	ASSSLGANTEAF
TRBV5-1	TRBJ2-5	9	ASSFLQTQY
TRBV28	TRBJ2-5	10	ASSLDSLTQY
TRBV28	TRBJ2-6	16	ASRTDERGGSGANVLT
TRBV19	TRBJ1-1	11	ASTSGLNTEAF
TRBV6-5	TRBJ2-7	12	ASSYSRAGYEQY
TRBV20-1	TRBJ1-2	13	SARDPGSLNDGYT
TRBV6-5	TRBJ1-1	12	ASSYDRRATEAF
TRBV6-2/TRBV6-3	TRBJ1-1	14	ASRGQGAGTNTEAF
TRBV7-8	TRBJ1-5	11	ASSGTAQEPQH
TRBV5-1	TRBJ2-7	13	ASSPGAGLGYEQY
TRBV4-1	TRBJ2-7	17	ASSREWVPRDYSSYEQY